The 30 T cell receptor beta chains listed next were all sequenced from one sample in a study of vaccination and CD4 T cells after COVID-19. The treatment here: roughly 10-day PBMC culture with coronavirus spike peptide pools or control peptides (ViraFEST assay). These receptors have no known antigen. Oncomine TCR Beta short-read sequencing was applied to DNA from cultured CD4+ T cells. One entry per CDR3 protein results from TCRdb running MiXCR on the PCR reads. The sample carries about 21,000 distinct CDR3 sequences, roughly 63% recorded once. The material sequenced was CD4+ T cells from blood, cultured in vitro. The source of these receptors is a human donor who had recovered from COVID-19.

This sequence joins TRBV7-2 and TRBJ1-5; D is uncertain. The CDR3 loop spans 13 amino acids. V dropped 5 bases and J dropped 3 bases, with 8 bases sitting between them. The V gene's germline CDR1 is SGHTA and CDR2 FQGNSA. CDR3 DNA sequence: TGTGCCAGCAGCCCCCTGATCAATCAGCCCCAGCATTTT. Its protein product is CASSPLINQPQHF. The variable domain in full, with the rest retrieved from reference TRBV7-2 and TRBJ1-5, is GAGVSQSPSNKVTEKGKDVELRCDPISGHTALYWYRQSLGQGLEFLIYFQGNSAPDKSGLPSDRFSAERTGGSVSTLTIQRTQQEDSAVYLCASSPLINQPQHFGDGTRLSIL.

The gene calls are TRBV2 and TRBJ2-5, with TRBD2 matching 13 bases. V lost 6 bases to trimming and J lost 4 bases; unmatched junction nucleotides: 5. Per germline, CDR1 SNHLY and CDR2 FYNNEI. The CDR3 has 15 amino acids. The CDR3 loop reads CASSRTSGSGETQYF. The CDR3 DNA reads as TGTGCCAGCAGCCGGACTAGCGGGAGCGGAGAGACCCAGTACTTC.

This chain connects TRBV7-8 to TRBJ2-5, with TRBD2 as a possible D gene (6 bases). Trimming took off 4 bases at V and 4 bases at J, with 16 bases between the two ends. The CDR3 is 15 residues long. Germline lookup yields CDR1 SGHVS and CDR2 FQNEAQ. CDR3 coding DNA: TGTGCCAGCAGCTGGCGGTGGGGACTGCCAGAGACCCAGTACTTC. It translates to CASSWRWGLPETQYF.

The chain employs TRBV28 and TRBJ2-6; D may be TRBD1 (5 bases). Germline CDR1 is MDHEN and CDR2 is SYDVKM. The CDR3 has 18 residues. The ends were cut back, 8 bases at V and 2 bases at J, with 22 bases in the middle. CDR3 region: CASYSVWGVATGANVLTF. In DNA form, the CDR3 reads TGTGCCAGCTACTCCGTGTGGGGCGTAGCAACTGGGGCCAACGTCCTGACTTTC.

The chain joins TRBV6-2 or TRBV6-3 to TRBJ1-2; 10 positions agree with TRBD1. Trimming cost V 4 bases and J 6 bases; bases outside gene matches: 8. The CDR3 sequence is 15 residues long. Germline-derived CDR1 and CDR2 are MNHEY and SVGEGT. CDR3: CASSSFRQGADGYTF. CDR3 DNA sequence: TGTGCCAGCAGTTCCTTTCGACAGGGGGCGGATGGCTACACCTTC.

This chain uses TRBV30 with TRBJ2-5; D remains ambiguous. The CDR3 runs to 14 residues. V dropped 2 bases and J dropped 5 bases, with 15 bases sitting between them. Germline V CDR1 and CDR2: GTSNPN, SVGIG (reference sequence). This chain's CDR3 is CAWSPPPALETQYF. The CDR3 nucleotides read TGTGCCTGGAGTCCCCCTCCTGCCCTCGAGACCCAGTACTTC.

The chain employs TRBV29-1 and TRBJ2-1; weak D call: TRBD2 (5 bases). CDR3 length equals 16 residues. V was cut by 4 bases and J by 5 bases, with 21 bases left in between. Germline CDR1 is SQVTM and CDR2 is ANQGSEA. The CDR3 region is CSVVALVPQRNNEQFF. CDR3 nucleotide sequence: TGCAGCGTTGTAGCGCTGGTGCCCCAAAGGAACAATGAGCAGTTCTTC.

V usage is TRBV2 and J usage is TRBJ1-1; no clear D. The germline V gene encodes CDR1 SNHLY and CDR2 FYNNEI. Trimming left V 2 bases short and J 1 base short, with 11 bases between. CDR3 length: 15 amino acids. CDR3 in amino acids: CASSERGIGNTEAFF. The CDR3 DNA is TGTGCCAGCAGTGAAAGAGGAATCGGGAACACTGAAGCTTTCTTT.

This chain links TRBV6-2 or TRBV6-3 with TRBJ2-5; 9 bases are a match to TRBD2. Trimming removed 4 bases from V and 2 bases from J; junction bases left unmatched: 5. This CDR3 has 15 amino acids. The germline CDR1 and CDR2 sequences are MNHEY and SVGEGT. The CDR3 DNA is TGTGCCAGCAGTTTAGCGGGAGCGAGGCAAGAGACCCAGTACTTC. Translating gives CASSLAGARQETQYF.

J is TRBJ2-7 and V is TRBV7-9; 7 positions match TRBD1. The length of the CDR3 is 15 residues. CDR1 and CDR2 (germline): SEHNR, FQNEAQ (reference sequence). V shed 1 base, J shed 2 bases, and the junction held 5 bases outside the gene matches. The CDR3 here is CASSLGPGQTYEQYF. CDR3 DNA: TGTGCCAGCAGCTTAGGTCCGGGACAGACCTACGAGCAGTACTTC.

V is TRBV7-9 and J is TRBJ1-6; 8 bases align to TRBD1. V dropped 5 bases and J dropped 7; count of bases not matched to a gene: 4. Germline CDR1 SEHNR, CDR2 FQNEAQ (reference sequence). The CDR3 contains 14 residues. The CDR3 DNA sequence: TGTGCCAGCAGCACACAGGGGGAAAATTCACCCCTCCACTTT. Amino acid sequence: CASSTQGENSPLHF.

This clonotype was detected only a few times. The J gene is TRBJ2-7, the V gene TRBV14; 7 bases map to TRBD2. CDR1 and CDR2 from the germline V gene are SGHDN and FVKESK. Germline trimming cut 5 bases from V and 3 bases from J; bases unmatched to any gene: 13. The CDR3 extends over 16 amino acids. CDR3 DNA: TGTGCCAGCAGCGCTTGGGAGGGTAACAAATACTACGAGCAGTACTTC. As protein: CASSAWEGNKYYEQYF.

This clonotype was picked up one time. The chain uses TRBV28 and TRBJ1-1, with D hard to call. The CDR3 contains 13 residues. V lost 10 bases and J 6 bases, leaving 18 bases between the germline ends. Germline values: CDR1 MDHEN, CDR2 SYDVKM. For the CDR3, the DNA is TGTGCCACCCTAACCTACTCCGACGCTGAAGCTTTCTTT. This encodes CATLTYSDAEAFF. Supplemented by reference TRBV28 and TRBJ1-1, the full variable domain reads DVKVTQSSRYLVKRTGEKVFLECVQDMDHENMFWYRQDPGLGLRLIYFSYDVKMKEKGDIPEGYSVSREKKERFSLILESASTNQTSMYLCATLTYSDAEAFFGQGTRLTVV.

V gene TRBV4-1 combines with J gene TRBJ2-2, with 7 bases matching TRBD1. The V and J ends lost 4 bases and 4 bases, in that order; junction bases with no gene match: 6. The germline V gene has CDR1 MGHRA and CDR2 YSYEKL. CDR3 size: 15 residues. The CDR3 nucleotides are TGCGCCAGCAGCCGTGGACAGGTCGCCACCGGGGAGCTGTTTTTT. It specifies CASSRGQVATGELFF.

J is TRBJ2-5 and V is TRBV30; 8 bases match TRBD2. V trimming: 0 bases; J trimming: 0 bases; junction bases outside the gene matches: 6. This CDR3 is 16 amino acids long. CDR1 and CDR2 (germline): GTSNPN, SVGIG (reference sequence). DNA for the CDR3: TGTGCCTGGAGTGTCGGTAGCGGGGTATACCAAGAGACCCAGTACTTC. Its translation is CAWSVGSGVYQETQYF.

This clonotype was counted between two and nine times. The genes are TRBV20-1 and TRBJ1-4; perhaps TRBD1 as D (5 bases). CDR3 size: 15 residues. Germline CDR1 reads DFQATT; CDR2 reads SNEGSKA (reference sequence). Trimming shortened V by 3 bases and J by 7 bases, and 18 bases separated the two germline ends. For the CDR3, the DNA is TGCAGTGCTAGGGTCCACGGCAGGGTTGGTGAAAAACTGTTTTTT. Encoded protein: CSARVHGRVGEKLFF.

The chain's CDR3 is CSAEAQGYNSPLHF. The CDR3 DNA follows: TGCAGTGCGGAGGCGCAGGGCTATAATTCACCCCTCCACTTT. The V gene is TRBV20-1, the J gene TRBJ1-6, with D perhaps matching TRBD1 (5 bases). The CDR3 sequence is 14 residues long. V was shortened by 6 bases and J by 3 bases, with 12 bases between the two germline ends. Germline V gives CDR1 DFQATT, CDR2 SNEGSKA (reference sequence).

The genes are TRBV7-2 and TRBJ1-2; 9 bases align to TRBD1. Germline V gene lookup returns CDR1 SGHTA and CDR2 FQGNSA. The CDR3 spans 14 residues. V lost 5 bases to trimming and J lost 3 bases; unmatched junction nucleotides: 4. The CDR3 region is CASSLQGADYGYTF. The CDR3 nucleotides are TGTGCCAGCAGCCTACAGGGGGCGGACTATGGCTACACCTTC.

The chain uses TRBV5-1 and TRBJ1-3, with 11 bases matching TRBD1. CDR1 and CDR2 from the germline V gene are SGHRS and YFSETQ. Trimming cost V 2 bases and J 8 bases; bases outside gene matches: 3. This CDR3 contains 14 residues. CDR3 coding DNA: TGCGCCAGCAGCTTTGGACAGGGGGCTGACACCATATATTTT. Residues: CASSFGQGADTIYF. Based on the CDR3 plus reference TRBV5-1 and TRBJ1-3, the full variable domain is KAGVTQTPRYLIKTRGQQVTLSCSPISGHRSVSWYQQTPGQGLQFLFEYFSETQRNKGNFPGRFSGRQFSNSRSEMNVSTLELGDSALYLCASSFGQGADTIYFGEGSWLTVV.

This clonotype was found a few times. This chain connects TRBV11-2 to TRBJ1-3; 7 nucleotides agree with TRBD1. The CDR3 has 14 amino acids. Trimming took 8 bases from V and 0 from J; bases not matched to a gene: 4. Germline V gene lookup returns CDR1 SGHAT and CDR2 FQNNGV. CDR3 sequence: CASRDSFSGNTIYF. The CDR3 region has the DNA TGTGCCAGCCGGGACAGCTTCTCTGGAAACACCATATATTTT.

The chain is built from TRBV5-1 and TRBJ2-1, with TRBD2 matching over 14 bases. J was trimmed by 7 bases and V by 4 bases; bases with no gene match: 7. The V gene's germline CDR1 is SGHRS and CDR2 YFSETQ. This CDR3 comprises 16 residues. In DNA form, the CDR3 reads TGCGCCAGCAGCCCACCGGGACTAGCGGGGGTTAATGAGCAGTTCTTC. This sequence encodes CASSPPGLAGVNEQFF.

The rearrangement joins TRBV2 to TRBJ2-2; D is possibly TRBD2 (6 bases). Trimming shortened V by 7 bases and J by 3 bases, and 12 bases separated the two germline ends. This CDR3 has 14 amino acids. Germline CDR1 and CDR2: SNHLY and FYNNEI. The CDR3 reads CASTGVGHTGELFF. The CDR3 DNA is TGTGCCAGCACGGGAGTGGGCCACACCGGGGAGCTGTTTTTT.

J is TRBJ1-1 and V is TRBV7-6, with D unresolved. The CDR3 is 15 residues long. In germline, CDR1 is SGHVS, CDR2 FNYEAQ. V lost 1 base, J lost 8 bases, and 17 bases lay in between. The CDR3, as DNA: TGTGCCAGCAGCTTAGGCAGGAGACAAAAAGTAGAAGCTTTCTTT. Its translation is CASSLGRRQKVEAFF.

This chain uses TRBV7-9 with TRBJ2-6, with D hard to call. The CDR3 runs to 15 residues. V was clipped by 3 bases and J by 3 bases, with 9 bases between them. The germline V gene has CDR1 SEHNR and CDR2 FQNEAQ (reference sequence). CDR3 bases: TGTGCCAGCAGCTTTTCGGGCAGTGGGGCCAACGTCCTGACTTTC. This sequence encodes CASSFSGSGANVLTF.

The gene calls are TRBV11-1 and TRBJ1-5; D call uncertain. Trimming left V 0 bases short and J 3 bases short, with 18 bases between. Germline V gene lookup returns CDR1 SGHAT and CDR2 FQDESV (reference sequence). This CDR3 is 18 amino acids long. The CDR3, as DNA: TGTGCCAGCAGCTTAGCGCTGGGCCGCGGTAGAGACAATCAGCCCCAGCATTTT. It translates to CASSLALGRGRDNQPQHF.

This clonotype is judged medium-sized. CDR3 in amino acids: CASSWEGADEETQYF. The CDR3 region has the DNA TGCGCCAGCAGCTGGGAGGGCGCGGACGAAGAGACCCAGTACTTC. The V and J genes are TRBV5-1 and TRBJ2-5, with 7 bases lining up with TRBD2. The V gene's germline CDR1 is SGHRS and CDR2 YFSETQ. V dropped 3 bases and J dropped 3; count of bases not matched to a gene: 8. The CDR3 loop spans 15 amino acids.

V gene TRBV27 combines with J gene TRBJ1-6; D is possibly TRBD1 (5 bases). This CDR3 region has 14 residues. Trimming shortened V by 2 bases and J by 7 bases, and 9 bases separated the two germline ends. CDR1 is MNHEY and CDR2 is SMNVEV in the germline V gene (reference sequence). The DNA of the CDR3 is TGTGCCAGCAGTTTAGGGGGGGGAAATTCACCCCTCCACTTT. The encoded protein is CASSLGGGNSPLHF.

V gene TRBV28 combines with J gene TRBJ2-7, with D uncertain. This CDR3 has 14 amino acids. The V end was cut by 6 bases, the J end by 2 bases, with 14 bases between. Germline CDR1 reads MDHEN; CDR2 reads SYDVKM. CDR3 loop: CASSQPSIAYEQYF. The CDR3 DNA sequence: TGTGCCAGCAGCCAACCCTCAATCGCCTACGAGCAGTACTTC.

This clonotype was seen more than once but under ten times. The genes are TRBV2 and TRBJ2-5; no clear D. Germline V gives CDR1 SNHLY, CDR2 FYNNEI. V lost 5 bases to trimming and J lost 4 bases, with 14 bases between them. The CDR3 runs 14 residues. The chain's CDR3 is CASSPYSVGETQYF. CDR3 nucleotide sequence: TGTGCCAGCAGTCCCTATAGTGTGGGAGAGACCCAGTACTTC. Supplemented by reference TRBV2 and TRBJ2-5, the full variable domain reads EPEVTQTPSHQVTQMGQEVILRCVPISNHLYFYWYRQILGQKVEFLVSFYNNEISEKSEIFDDQFSVERPDGSNFTLKIRSTKLEDSAMYFCASSPYSVGETQYFGPGTRLLVL.

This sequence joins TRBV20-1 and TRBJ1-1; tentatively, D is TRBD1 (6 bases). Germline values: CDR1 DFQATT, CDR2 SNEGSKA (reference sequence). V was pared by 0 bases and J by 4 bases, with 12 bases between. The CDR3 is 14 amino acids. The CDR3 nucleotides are TGCAGTGCTAGAGATCGGGGGGCAGGCACTGAAGCTTTCTTT. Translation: CSARDRGAGTEAFF.